Each of the 25 T cell receptor beta chains below was sequenced from the same sample in a study of shared clonotypes between healthy human individuals. Assay used: immunoSEQ multiplex PCR; TCRdb lists only in-frame clones, some missing. The sample has 600,000 or so clones, about 98% seen once. CD45RO-negative, CCR7-positively selected cells formed the naive CD8 fraction, excluding terminally differentiated effector memory CD45RA+ cells. The sequenced material came from naive CD8+ T cells sorted from blood. All receptors come from a man aged 25 to 40 in good health.

This chain links TRBV15 with TRBJ1-4; tentatively, D is TRBD1 (6 bases). Trimming left V 1 base short and J 3 bases short, with 9 bases between. CDR1 is LNHNV, CDR2 YYDKDF, per germline (reference sequence). CDR3 size: 15 residues. The CDR3 loop reads CATSRGRQANEKLFF. For the CDR3, the DNA is TGTGCCACCAGCAGAGGTAGACAGGCTAATGAAAAACTGTTTTTT.

V usage is TRBV4-2 and J usage is TRBJ2-7, with TRBD2 identical over 7 bases. CDR3 length equals 13 residues. The V gene end was trimmed by 4 bases and the J gene end by 5 bases; junction bases not matched to a gene: 5. CDR1 and CDR2 (germline): LGHNA, YNFKEQ. In DNA form, the CDR3 reads TGTGCCAGCAGCCCCAGCGGGATCGACGAGCAGTACTTC. Its translation is CASSPSGIDEQYF.

This chain joins TRBV29-1 and TRBJ2-3; 9 bases are a match to TRBD1. CDR1 and CDR2 from the germline V gene are SQVTM and ANQGSEA. CDR3 length: 12 residues. The J segment lost 6 bases and the V segment lost 6 bases, leaving 4 bases of the junction unmatched. The CDR3 DNA reads TGCAGCGTCGCGACAGGGGGTGATACGCAGTATTTT. It yields the protein CSVATGGDTQYF.

The V gene is TRBV30, the J gene TRBJ1-2, with D hard to call. From germline, CDR1 is GTSNPN and CDR2 SVGIG (reference sequence). Between the trimmed V and J ends, which lost 3 bases and 8 bases, there was a span of 10 bases. The CDR3 consists of 11 residues. CDR3 bases: TGTGCCTGGAGCGACATCCAGGGCTACACCTTC. Protein product: CAWSDIQGYTF. Full variable domain (missing parts from reference TRBV30 and TRBJ1-2): SQTIHQWPATLVQPVGSPLSLECTVEGTSNPNLYWYRQAAGRGLQLLFYSVGIGQISSEVPQNLSASRPQDRQFILSSKKLLLSDSGFYLCAWSDIQGYTFGSGTRLTVV.

The chain recombines TRBV10-2 with TRBJ2-4; 8 nucleotides align to TRBD2. V lost 5 bases to trimming and J lost 10 bases; unmatched junction nucleotides: 4. The CDR3 is 12 amino acids. Germline CDR1 is WSHSY and CDR2 is SAAADI. CDR3 coding DNA: TGCGCCAGCAGTTCCGGCGGGGGGATTCAGTACTTC. This codes for CASSSGGGIQYF.

The J gene is TRBJ1-1, the V gene TRBV6-1; TRBD1 is a possible D gene (5 bases). CDR1 and CDR2 (germline): MNHNS, SASEGT. The CDR3 sequence is 15 residues long. Trimming pared 2 bases from V and 1 base from J, leaving 11 bases between. The CDR3 DNA reads TGTGCCAGCAGTGAACACCAGGGACCGAACACTGAAGCTTTCTTT. Its protein product is CASSEHQGPNTEAFF.

V and J are TRBV5-1 and TRBJ2-7; D is unresolved. This CDR3 is built from 13 residues. Germline values: CDR1 SGHRS, CDR2 YFSETQ. Trimming took off 5 bases at V and 0 bases at J, with 9 bases between the two ends. The CDR3 loop is CASRLPSSYEQYF. The CDR3 DNA is TGCGCCAGCAGACTACCCAGCTCCTACGAGCAGTACTTC.

The J gene is TRBJ1-1, the V gene TRBV4-1, with D uncertain. The CDR3 length is 15 residues. Trimming took off 0 bases at V and 0 bases at J, with 8 bases between the two ends. Germline loops: CDR1 MGHRA, CDR2 YSYEKL. CDR3 loop: CASSQEGSMNTEAFF. The CDR3 nucleotides are TGCGCCAGCAGCCAAGAAGGGTCCATGAACACTGAAGCTTTCTTT.

For the CDR3, the DNA is TGTGCCATCAGAGAGACGGCTTCTAGCTACGAGCAGTACTTC. It specifies CAIRETASSYEQYF. The chain links TRBV10-3 to TRBJ2-7, with D uncertain. The CDR3 is 14 residues long. V lost 6 bases and J 3 bases, leaving 15 bases between the germline ends. Germline CDR1 ENHRY, CDR2 SYGVKD.

Comment on this clone: Within the sample, other DNA sequences also encode this same CDR3. The chain combines TRBV7-9 with TRBJ2-7; D gene unclear. V was trimmed by 5 bases and J by 3 bases, leaving 8 bases between them. The CDR3 length is 12 residues. From germline, CDR1 is SEHNR and CDR2 FQNEAQ (reference sequence). The CDR3 DNA reads as TGTGCCAGCAGCCCCCCGGGCTACGAGCAGTACTTC. The encoded protein is CASSPPGYEQYF.

About this clone itself: The same CDR3 can be traced to other DNA sequences in this sample. This chain uses TRBV7-9 with TRBJ2-7; D uncertain. The germline V gene has CDR1 SEHNR and CDR2 FQNEAQ (reference sequence). V gave up 5 bases and J gave up 7 bases, with 12 bases separating them. The CDR3 runs 12 residues. CDR3 loop: CASSPPPGEQYF. Here the CDR3 DNA reads TGTGCCAGCAGCCCCCCGCCCGGGGAGCAGTACTTC.

The chain uses TRBV10-3 and TRBJ1-2; TRBD1 might be the D (5 bases). Germline V gene data show CDR1 as ENHRY and CDR2 as SYGVKD. This CDR3 has 16 residues. V was cut by 0 bases and J by 4 bases, with 15 bases left in between. CDR3 region: CAISESGTGFGYGYTF. The CDR3, as DNA: TGTGCCATCAGTGAGTCGGGGACGGGTTTCGGCTATGGCTACACCTTC.

The rearrangement links TRBV5-1 to TRBJ2-1; 9 positions agree with TRBD2. CDR1 SGHRS and CDR2 YFSETQ come from the germline V gene. V lost 6 bases and J lost 8; bases outside the gene matches: 9. This CDR3 comprises 14 residues. Written as DNA, the CDR3 is TGCGCCAGCAACCCTAGCGGGATCCCCCATGAGCAGTTCTTC. The encoded protein is CASNPSGIPHEQFF.

The chain joins TRBV5-6 to TRBJ1-4; possible D gene TRBD1, 5 bases. V was clipped by 4 bases and J by 7 bases, with 14 bases between them. This CDR3 spans 14 amino acids. Germline V gene sequence: CDR1 SGHDT, CDR2 YYEEEE. Written as DNA, the CDR3 is TGTGCCAGCAGCCAGACAGAAAGGATTGAAAAACTGTTTTTT. It encodes CASSQTERIEKLFF.

V and J are TRBV4-1 and TRBJ1-4; D gene unclear. The V gene lost 0 bases and the J gene lost 5 bases, with 16 bases spanning the gap. Germline loops: CDR1 MGHRA, CDR2 YSYEKL. This CDR3 region has 17 residues. The CDR3 bases are TGCGCCAGCAGCCAAGATCGTATGGGATCGGGAAATGAAAAACTGTTTTTT. This translates into CASSQDRMGSGNEKLFF.

The J gene is TRBJ2-1, the V gene TRBV28, with 11 positions matching TRBD2. Germline loops: CDR1 MDHEN, CDR2 SYDVKM. This CDR3 spans 19 amino acids. Losses at the gene ends were 5 bases for V and 6 bases for J; bases not matched to a gene: 18. CDR3 DNA: TGTGCCAGCAGTGCCATAGGGATTCCTATCGGGACTAGCGGCAATGAGCAGTTCTTC. This translates into CASSAIGIPIGTSGNEQFF.

This rearrangement joins TRBV28 to TRBJ2-7; the D is unclear. Trimming pared 2 bases from V and 9 bases from J, leaving 17 bases between. The germline CDR1 and CDR2 sequences are MDHEN and SYDVKM. The CDR3 is 14 amino acids. This CDR3 reads CASSLEGKGRGQYF. CDR3 in DNA: TGTGCCAGCAGTTTAGAAGGAAAGGGAAGAGGGCAGTACTTC.

The chain combines TRBV5-5 with TRBJ1-1; TRBD1 aligns across 9 bases. Germline V lookup: CDR1 SGHKS, CDR2 YYEKEE (reference sequence). The trim removed 4 bases at V and 1 base at J, leaving 2 bases unmatched. The CDR3 has 14 amino acids. The CDR3 region has the DNA TGTGCCAGCAGCAAGGACAGGGGGAACACTGAAGCTTTCTTT. Its protein is CASSKDRGNTEAFF.

The chain employs TRBV9 and TRBJ2-1; 7 bases fit TRBD2. The CDR3 has 16 amino acids. V shed 1 base, J shed 8 bases, and the junction held 12 bases outside the gene matches. Per the germline V gene, CDR1 is SGDLS and CDR2 is YYNGEE. CDR3 residues: CASSVFGTTRGDEQFF. For the CDR3, the DNA is TGTGCCAGCAGCGTATTCGGGACTACCCGGGGGGATGAGCAGTTCTTC.

The V call is TRBV9, the J call TRBJ2-7; D is possibly TRBD2 (6 bases). This CDR3 spans 16 amino acids. V was trimmed by 0 bases and J by 0 bases, leaving 13 bases between them. Germline CDR1 reads SGDLS; CDR2 reads YYNGEE. Written as DNA, the CDR3 is TGTGCCAGCAGCGTAGACTGGGACTTGAGCTCCTACGAGCAGTACTTC. It yields the protein CASSVDWDLSSYEQYF.

This sequence joins TRBV11-2 and TRBJ2-1; D gene unclear. The CDR3 spans 16 residues. Trimming took 1 base from V and 6 from J, leaving 16 bases between them. Germline CDR1 reads SGHAT; CDR2 reads FQNNGV. The CDR3 nucleotides are TGTGCCAGCAGCTTAGGGCCCCGACTCCCGGTCAATGAGCAGTTCTTC. The encoded protein is CASSLGPRLPVNEQFF.

On this clone: At the DNA level, this CDR3 is encoded by other sequences in the same sample as well. This chain connects TRBV13 to TRBJ2-3, with D possibly TRBD2 on 5 matching bases. With 4 bases removed from V and 2 bases from J, the gap between germline ends came to 7 bases. The germline gives CDR1 PRHDT, CDR2 FYEKMQ (reference sequence). The CDR3 is 13 amino acids. The CDR3 here is CASSSRDTDTQYF. CDR3 in DNA: TGTGCCAGCAGCTCCCGGGACACAGATACGCAGTATTTT.

The chain joins TRBV11-3 to TRBJ2-4, with D tentatively TRBD1 or TRBD2 (5 bases each). The CDR3 is made up of 15 amino acids. Germline-derived CDR1 and CDR2 are SGHNT and YENEEA. V shed 1 base and J shed 1 base, with 8 bases lying between them. In nucleotides, the CDR3 is TGTGCCAGCAGCTTAGGGGGGAGCGCCAAAAACATTCAGTACTTC. It encodes CASSLGGSAKNIQYF.

The gene calls are TRBV6-5 and TRBJ1-1; D unclear. The CDR3 covers 13 residues. Germline CDR1 is MNHEY and CDR2 is SVGAGI. V was shortened by 2 bases and J by 2 bases, with 6 bases between the two germline ends. CDR3 in amino acids: CASSYALNTEAFF. The CDR3 bases are TGTGCCAGCAGTTACGCCCTAAACACTGAAGCTTTCTTT.

CDR3 amino acids: CATSLGEGRGRRDTEAFF. CDR3 coding DNA: TGTGCCACGTCTCTTGGAGAGGGCAGGGGTCGTCGGGACACTGAAGCTTTCTTT. The V call is TRBV15, the J call TRBJ1-1, with a possible D match to TRBD1 (6 bases). Germline-derived CDR1 and CDR2 are LNHNV and YYDKDF (reference sequence). The CDR3 is 18 residues long. V was trimmed by 9 bases and J by 3 bases, leaving 29 bases between them.